The source of this TCR beta chain is a study of regulatory T cells in long-lasting Graves disease. For the study at large: The term persistent Graves' disease signified upward of 5 years on antithyroid drugs with positive TSH receptor antibodies. Study results and limitations: TRBV28, TRBJ1-2 and TRBJ2-5 were favored in persistent disease.

The CDR3 totals 16 residues. Germline V lookup: CDR1 MNHNS, CDR2 SASEGT. With 6 bases removed from V and 7 bases from J, the gap between germline ends came to 22 bases. iRepertoire HTBI primers and Arm-PCR of CDR3 regions built TCR beta libraries. TCRdb reprocessed the multiplex PCR reads with MiXCR, giving one entry per CDR3 protein. The data contain under 450,000 distinct CDR3 sequences, around 20% of them seen just once; the ten biggest clones take up approximately 26%. This clonotype occurred many times. The antigen remains undetermined. Time point meaning: persistent/refractory GD, antithyroid drugs over 5 years with positive TRAb. Following extraction of RNA from PBMCs, that RNA was used to make the TCR library. Graves' disease diagnosis followed American Thyroid Association guidelines.

The sequence was collected from a female donor with Graves disease. V is TRBV6-1 and J is TRBJ1-5; no reliable D call. Sequencing used peripheral blood mononuclear cells (PBMCs), obtained when the disease was refractory, from a patient treated with antithyroid drugs. DNA of the CDR3: TGTGCCAGCAGCCGGAAAAGGTCGGACGGGTACCAGCCCCAGCATTTT. This codes for CASSRKRSDGYQPQHF.